There are a few counts of the clone carrying this T cell receptor (beta chain). What it binds is unknown. The CDR3 runs 18 residues. Looked up from germline, CDR1 is MGHDK and CDR2 is SYGVNS. Trimming removed 5 bases at V and 3 bases at J, with 22 bases between. Together with a sample-barcoded 5' primer, a J-beta primer mix was included in a second PCR lasting about 7 to 11 cycles. Per sample, CDR3-containing paired-end reads numbered at least 2.5 million. TCRdb processed the 5' RACE reads anew with MiXCR; each CDR3 protein has one entry. The sample holds approximately 770,000 distinct CDR3 sequences, about three fifths seen once. The sample belongs to a study of blood T cells in healthy people across ages. Overall study findings and caveats: Naive T cell percentage strongly correlated with TCR beta diversity. There were more naive CD4+ cells and higher diversity in long-lived donors than in aged donors.

V gene TRBV25-1 combines with J gene TRBJ2-2; D possibly uses TRBD1 or TRBD2 (5 bases each). The TCR was taken from a young man in good health. Sequenced: blood. The CDR3 reads CASSPRFPQGDHTGELFF. In DNA, the CDR3 is TGTGCCAGCAGTCCTCGCTTCCCCCAAGGGGACCACACCGGGGAGCTGTTTTTT.